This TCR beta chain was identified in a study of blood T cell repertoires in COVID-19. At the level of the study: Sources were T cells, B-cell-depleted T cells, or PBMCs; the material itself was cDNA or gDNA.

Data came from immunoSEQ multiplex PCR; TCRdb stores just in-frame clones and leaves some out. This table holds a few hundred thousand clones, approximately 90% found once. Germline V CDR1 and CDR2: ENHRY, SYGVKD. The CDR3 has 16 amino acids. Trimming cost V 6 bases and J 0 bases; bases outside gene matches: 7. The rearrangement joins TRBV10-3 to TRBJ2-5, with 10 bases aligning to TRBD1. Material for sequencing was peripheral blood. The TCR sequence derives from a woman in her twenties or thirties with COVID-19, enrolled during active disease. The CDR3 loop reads CAIRAETGGDQETQYF. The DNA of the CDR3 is TGTGCCATCAGAGCGGAGACAGGGGGCGACCAAGAGACCCAGTACTTC.